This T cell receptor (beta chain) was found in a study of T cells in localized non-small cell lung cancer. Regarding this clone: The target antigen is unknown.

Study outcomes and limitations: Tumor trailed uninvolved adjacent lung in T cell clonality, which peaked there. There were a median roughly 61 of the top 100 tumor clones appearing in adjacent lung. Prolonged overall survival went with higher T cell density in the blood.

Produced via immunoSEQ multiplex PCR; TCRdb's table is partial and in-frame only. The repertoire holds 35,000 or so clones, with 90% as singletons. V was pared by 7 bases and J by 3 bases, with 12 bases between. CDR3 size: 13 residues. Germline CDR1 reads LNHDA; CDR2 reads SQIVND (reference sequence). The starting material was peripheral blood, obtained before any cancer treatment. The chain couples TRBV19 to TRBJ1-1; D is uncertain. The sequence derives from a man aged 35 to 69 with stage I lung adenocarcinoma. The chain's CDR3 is CASTRGRDTEAFF. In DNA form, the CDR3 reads TGTGCCAGTACCCGGGGAAGGGACACTGAAGCTTTCTTT.